The TCR beta chain described here comes from a study of CD8+CD57+ T cells in acquired aplastic anemia listed by TCRdb under 2018. About the full investigation: Extracted DNA from sorted CD4+ and CD8+ cells averaged around 3.2 ug, ranging from roughly 0.2 to 30 ug. CD8+CD57+ expansion was defined as frequency above the mean frequency observed in healthy subjects.

CDR1 is given as SGHRS and CDR2 as YFSETQ, both from the germline V gene. Unmatched junction bases come to 8, with V trimmed by 4 bases and J by 9 bases. Inclusive of the bounding cysteine and phenylalanine, the CDR3 is 16 residues long. Only the CDR3 portion is preserved as DNA: 48 bases, with reading frame beginning at the first base. Expansion of CD8+CD57+ cells had been shown by flow cytometry in the patients chosen for sequencing. Severe acquired aplastic anemia was diagnosed in all patients according to International Study of Aplastic Anemia and Agranulocytosis and Camitta criteria. At the time blood was sampled, none of the patients had received any therapy. In this study, sorted CD4+ and CD8+ T cells from the blood of healthy subjects and of severe aplastic anemia patients had their TCR repertoires deep-sequenced. In the USA, patient enrollment took place under clinicaltrials.gov protocols 00001620, 01623167, 00001397, 00071045, 00081523 and 00961064. Ficoll-Paque density gradient centrifugation was used to isolate peripheral blood mononuclear cells. Before DNA extraction, CD4+ and CD8+ T cells were sorted with FACS or magnetic beads.

This clonotype has a count of ten or more. The antigen it binds to is not known. No quality values exist for individual bases; no much larger clone is one base distant. Profiling of TCR beta VDJ combinations and CDR3 sequences used genomic DNA as the template. An Illumina HiSeq 2000 was used for TCR repertoire sequencing. Regarding the original processing steps: TRBV/TRBJ rearrangement plots, CDR3 size and DJ length profiles, and Simpson's diversity index were used to assess repertoires. The most abundant DNA sequence in the deep sequencing data was taken as the immunodominant clone. CDR3 amino acid sequences were screened for sharing across subjects and were compared with published repertoires and the VDJdb database. TCRdb handled the public reads itself, with Q25 trimming in fastp and clone calling in MiXCR, and kept productive beta chains. Records with the same CDR3 protein are collapsed into one entry carrying the most frequent genes and DNA. The V and J calls reflect TCRdb's pipeline rather than the authors' work. This sample is represented by about 180,000 distinct CDR3 sequences; 48% of them were singletons. The top ten clones comprise 10% to 15% of the sample.

The full study reports these points: Some 30 CD8+ CDR3 sequences were shared between patients and controls but appeared highly expressed in patients and within their immunodominant clones. Between patients and healthy controls, no significant difference in CD8+ Simpson's diversity was found (P=0.060).

The source of this sequence is a human donor with aplastic anemia. The sequencing input was sorted CD4+, CD8+, or CD8+CD57+ T cells (not recorded which) from PBMCs. The chain employs TRBV5-1 and TRBJ1-6, with 12 bases matching TRBD1. The CDR3 region reads CASSTIPGQGASPLHF. The nucleotide sequence is given as TGCGCCAGCAGCACCATACCGGGACAGGGGGCTTCACCCCTCCACTTT. Full variable domain (CDR3 extended with the reference TRBV5-1 and TRBJ1-6 proteins): KAGVTQTPRYLIKTRGQQVTLSCSPISGHRSVSWYQQTPGQGLQFLFEYFSETQRNKGNFPGRFSGRQFSNSRSEMNVSTLELGDSALYLCASSTIPGQGASPLHFGNGTRLTVT.